Listed below are T cell receptor beta chains from one sample, sequenced in a study of OX40 agonist ivuxolimab in advanced cancers. TCRdb's copy holds only in-frame clones and misses some; the assay was immunoSEQ multiplex PCR. The sample includes about 54,000 clones, more than 85% of them seen just once. Sequencing used CD4+ or CD8+ T cells sorted from blood, obtained in a trial of the OX40 agonist ivuxolimab. These receptors originate from an adult with an advanced solid tumor such as melanoma, head and neck, liver or kidney cancer. Both conserved end residues are part of each CDR3. D genes are given only for firm matches.

-,TRBV6-5,TRBJ2-3,CASSSPWGEEADTQYF
TRBD1,TRBV2,TRBJ2-1,CASSVRGQGAGSSYNEQFF
TRBD1,TRBV5-6,TRBJ2-1,CASSWGQGANEQFF
TRBD1,TRBV28,TRBJ2-1,CASRSGTEYNEQFF
-,TRBV11-3,TRBJ1-1,CASSLGQLNTEAFF
TRBD2,TRBV4-3,TRBJ2-2,CASSQEPGGNTGELFF
-,TRBV9,TRBJ1-1,CASSVKAFF
-,TRBV27,TRBJ1-1,CASSLVLGLNTEAFF
-,TRBV10-1,TRBJ1-5,CASSETGSKNNQPQHF
-,TRBV7-3,TRBJ2-6,CASSLGGANVLTF
-,TRBV10-3,TRBJ2-7,CAISEPDSYEQYF
-,TRBV19,TRBJ2-7,CASSNFYEQYF
-,TRBV18,TRBJ1-4,CASSPPFGEKLFF
TRBD1,TRBV15,TRBJ2-7,CATSRSGTAYEQYF
TRBD2,TRBV9,TRBJ2-3,CASSLSGISTDTQYF
TRBD1,TRBV9,TRBJ2-5,CASSPTTGGEETQYF
-,TRBV7-9,TRBJ2-1,CASSLESTGNEQFF
-,TRBV21-1,TRBJ1-4,CASREFGATNEKLFF
TRBD2,TRBV7-8,TRBJ2-7,CASSLVGGLAGRYEQYF
TRBD2,TRBV19,TRBJ2-7,CASSSGTSVRYEQYF
TRBD2,TRBV4-3,TRBJ2-3,CASSQFRAGGPLDTQYF
-,TRBV4-1,TRBJ2-3,CASSQEQRSTDTQYF
-,TRBV4-3,TRBJ1-4,CASSQEVAGEKLFF
-,TRBV28,TRBJ2-7,CASSGTSTYEQYF